This TCR beta chain appears in the sequencing data of a study of CXCR3-negative and CXCR3-positive naive CD8 T cells. Overall study findings and caveats: Whereas memory cells differed, naive CXCR3-negative and CXCR3-positive cells shared similar TRBV-TRBJ usage.

The authors made the TRB cDNA libraries by 5' RACE using UMI labels. Reanalyzing the 5' RACE reads, TCRdb keeps one entry per CDR3 protein, without DNA. Its table records about 48,000 distinct CDR3 sequences. Comment on this clonotype: As yet, its antigen is unknown.

There are 18 residues in the CDR3. The V gene's germline CDR1 is LGHNA and CDR2 YNFKEQ. This chain uses TRBV4-2 with TRBJ2-2; TCRdb calls TRBD1, which cannot be checked without DNA. This TCR came from a human donor in good health. Some clones in this sample may be carry-over from other donors' samples. Sequencing was carried out using memory CD8+ T cells from blood. The chain's CDR3 is CASSQPGSDPANTGELFF.